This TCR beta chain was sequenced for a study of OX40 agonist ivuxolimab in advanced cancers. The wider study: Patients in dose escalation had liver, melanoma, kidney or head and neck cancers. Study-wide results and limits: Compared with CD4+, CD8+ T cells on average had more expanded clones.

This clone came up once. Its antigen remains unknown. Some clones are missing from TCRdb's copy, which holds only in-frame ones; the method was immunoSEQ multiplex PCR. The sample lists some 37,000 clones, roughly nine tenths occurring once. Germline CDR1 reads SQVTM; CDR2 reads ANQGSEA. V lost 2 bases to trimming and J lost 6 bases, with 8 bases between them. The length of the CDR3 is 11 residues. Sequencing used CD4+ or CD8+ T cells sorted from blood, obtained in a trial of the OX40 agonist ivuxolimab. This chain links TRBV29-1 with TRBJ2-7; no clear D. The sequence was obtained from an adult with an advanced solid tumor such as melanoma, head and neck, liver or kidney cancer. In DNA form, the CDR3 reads TGCAGCGTTGAATCCAACGGCGAGCAGTACTTC. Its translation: CSVESNGEQYF.